This TCR beta chain comes out of a study of T-cell reconstitution after alpha-beta-depleted transplantation in children. The V segment lost 1 base and the J segment 9 bases; nucleotides outside the gene matches: 4. There are 15 residues in the CDR3. Preparation of the TCRbeta library used unique molecular identifiers. TCRdb called the PCR reads again in MiXCR, with one record for every CDR3 protein. The top ten clones hold roughly 15% of a sample with some 550,000 distinct CDR3 sequences, around 23% of them seen once. This clonotype was counted between two and nine times. Antigen specificity is unknown. Regarding the study as a whole: Reportedly, alpha-beta T cells present about two months post-transplant originated from several hundred expanded clones of graft origin. Newly generated T cells supplied most T-cell counts and diversity one year post-transplant. TCRbeta diversity was high at day 60 in some patients (a result of surviving recipient T cells and thymic progenitors).

The material was PBMCs, mostly from graft donor cells, obtained 360 days after TCRalphabeta/CD19-depleted stem cell transplant. The sequence was collected from a boy younger than two who had a stem cell transplant for acute myeloid leukemia, so the T cells may come from the graft donor. V is TRBV12-3 or TRBV12-4 and J is TRBJ1-6; 9 nucleotides agree with TRBD1. The CDR3 loop reads CASSLVTGGSSPLHF. CDR3 sequence (DNA): TGTGCCAGCAGTTTAGTGACAGGGGGGTCTTCACCCCTCCACTTT.